The 10 T cell receptor beta chains given below trace back to one sample, sequenced in a study of blood T cell repertoires in COVID-19. Using immunoSEQ multiplex PCR, the repertoire was profiled, and TCRdb retains in-frame clones only, with some absent. The data show tens of thousands of clones, around 89% seen once. Sequenced: peripheral blood. These receptors all stem from a man aged 60 to 75 with acute or convalescent COVID-19.

The CDR3 region is CASSSGLAGSADTQYF. The CDR3 coding sequence is TGCGCCAGCAGCTCGGGACTAGCGGGTTCGGCAGATACGCAGTATTTT. The chain recombines TRBV5-1 with TRBJ2-3; 12 nucleotides align to TRBD2. In germline, CDR1 is SGHRS, CDR2 YFSETQ. This CDR3 spans 16 amino acids. J lost 4 bases, V lost 3 bases, and 6 bases had no gene match.

The chain uses TRBV10-2 and TRBJ1-4, with D perhaps matching TRBD1 (5 bases). This CDR3 has 15 residues. Deletions cut 3 bases from V and 4 bases from J, with 12 bases between. The germline V gene has CDR1 WSHSY and CDR2 SAAADI. The CDR3 sequence is CASSDREGYNEKLFF. The CDR3 DNA is TGCGCCAGCAGTGACAGGGAGGGGTATAATGAAAAACTGTTTTTT.

The chain joins TRBV11-2 to TRBJ2-1; no firm D call. The CDR3 runs to 14 residues. Trimming left V 5 bases short and J 7 bases short, with 15 bases between. Germline loops: CDR1 SGHAT, CDR2 FQNNGV. The DNA of the CDR3 is TGTGCCAGCAGCCCACTCGGTAGTTTGAATGAGCAGTTCTTC. This sequence encodes CASSPLGSLNEQFF.

V usage is TRBV7-2 and J usage is TRBJ1-1; 10 bases align to TRBD1. V was pared by 2 bases and J by 5 bases, with 17 bases of the junction left unmatched. CDR1 and CDR2 (germline): SGHTA, FQGNSA. This CDR3 has 19 amino acids. The CDR3 bases are TGTGCCAGCAGCTTATTTGGCCTCGACAGGGGGCGTGGGAGAACTGAAGCTTTCTTT. It is translated as CASSLFGLDRGRGRTEAFF.

This chain links TRBV6-6 with TRBJ1-6; 8 nucleotides match TRBD1. The length of the CDR3 is 17 residues. Germline values: CDR1 MNHNY, CDR2 SVGAGI (reference sequence). The junction had 13 bases not matched to a gene; V was cut back by 6 bases and J by 6 bases. CDR3 residues: CASSRLGQGIFNSPLHF. The DNA of the CDR3 is TGTGCCAGCAGCCGACTTGGACAGGGAATTTTTAATTCACCCCTCCACTTT.

In its sample, this clone was seen once. The chain carries TRBV6-2 or TRBV6-3 and TRBJ2-7, with TRBD2 matching over 8 bases. The junction had 7 bases not matched to a gene; V was cut back by 6 bases and J by 0 bases. CDR3 length: 15 residues. Germline assignment: CDR1 MNHEY and CDR2 SVGEGT. Here the CDR3 reads CASSPAGASSYEQYF. The CDR3 region has the DNA TGTGCCAGCAGCCCAGCGGGGGCCTCCTCCTACGAGCAGTACTTC.

The rearrangement links TRBV9 to TRBJ2-7, with D tentatively TRBD2 (5 bases). This CDR3 spans 14 amino acids. V lost 0 bases to trimming and J lost 3 bases, with 10 bases between them. The germline V gene encodes CDR1 SGDLS and CDR2 YYNGEE. The CDR3 DNA reads as TGTGCCAGCAGCGTAGAAGTGGCGGGCTACGAGCAGTACTTC. It is translated as CASSVEVAGYEQYF.

V usage is TRBV6-6 and J usage is TRBJ1-1; D remains unclear. V was clipped by 7 bases and J by 0 bases, with 9 bases between them. CDR1 is MNHNY and CDR2 is SVGAGI in the germline V gene (reference sequence). This CDR3 spans 13 amino acids. CDR3 sequence: CASNAIMNTEAFF. Here the CDR3 DNA reads TGTGCCAGCAACGCGATCATGAACACTGAAGCTTTCTTT.

The chain is built from TRBV2 and TRBJ1-5; TRBD1 matches at 8 bases. The J segment lost 4 bases and the V segment lost 5 bases, leaving 4 bases of the junction unmatched. Germline CDR1 and CDR2: SNHLY and FYNNEI. The CDR3 loop spans 14 amino acids. The CDR3 spells CASSFTGGNQPQHF. Here the CDR3 DNA reads TGTGCCAGCAGTTTTACAGGGGGGAATCAGCCCCAGCATTTT.

The gene calls are TRBV7-2 and TRBJ1-1; D not certain. CDR3 length: 13 residues. CDR1 is SGHTA and CDR2 is FQGNSA in the germline V gene. Trimming took 1 base from V and 11 from J, leaving 14 bases between them. The CDR3 loop is CASSLGAAVPAFF. CDR3 DNA: TGTGCCAGCAGCTTAGGGGCAGCCGTTCCGGCTTTCTTT.